One sample yielded the 21 T cell receptor beta chains listed below, sequenced in a study of neoadjuvant anti-PD-1 for oral cavity cancer. The table came from immunoSEQ multiplex PCR; TCRdb's copy has only in-frame clones and leaves some out. This table has 72,000 or so clones, about 83% appearing once. The sample in question was PBMCs, obtained before nivolumab (anti-PD-1) treatment. The receptors were sampled from a person aged 35 to 85 with oral cavity squamous cell carcinoma.

The rearrangement uses TRBV4-1 and TRBJ1-2; 7 nucleotides align to TRBD1. CDR3 length: 15 residues. Germline V gene data show CDR1 as MGHRA and CDR2 as YSYEKL. V lost 6 bases and J lost 3; bases outside the gene matches: 10. The CDR3 DNA reads as TGCGCCAGCAGTTTCCCAGCCAGGGGGGACTATGGCTACACCTTC. It encodes CASSFPARGDYGYTF.

The chain combines TRBV28 with TRBJ2-7, with D unresolved. Deletions cut 4 bases from V and 0 bases from J, with 22 bases between. CDR1 and CDR2 from the germline V gene are MDHEN and SYDVKM. The CDR3 length is 18 residues. CDR3 in DNA: TGTGCCAGCAGTTCCAAGACTCGACATCTAGTTAGCTCCTACGAGCAGTACTTC. This sequence encodes CASSSKTRHLVSSYEQYF. The variable domain in full, with the rest retrieved from reference TRBV28 and TRBJ2-7, is DVKVTQSSRYLVKRTGEKVFLECVQDMDHENMFWYRQDPGLGLRLIYFSYDVKMKEKGDIPEGYSVSREKKERFSLILESASTNQTSMYLCASSSKTRHLVSSYEQYFGPGTRLTVT.

The rearrangement uses TRBV19 and TRBJ1-5; 10 nucleotides agree with TRBD1. Unmatched junction bases numbered 4, after V lost 3 bases and J lost 5 bases. Germline CDR1 is LNHDA and CDR2 is SQIVND (reference sequence). CDR3 length equals 15 residues. The CDR3, as DNA: TGTGCCAGTAGTATGCGACAGGGGGCCTATCAGCCCCAGCATTTT. This encodes CASSMRQGAYQPQHF.

The chain joins TRBV2 to TRBJ1-4, with 7 positions matching TRBD1. The CDR3 totals 13 residues. Germline loops: CDR1 SNHLY, CDR2 FYNNEI. The V and J ends lost 7 bases and 7 bases, in that order; junction bases with no gene match: 6. CDR3 sequence reads: CASKRDSAEKLFF. The DNA of the CDR3 is TGTGCCAGCAAACGGGACAGCGCTGAAAAACTGTTTTTT.

This sequence joins TRBV27 and TRBJ1-2, with D perhaps matching TRBD1 (5 bases). V lost 3 bases and J lost 6, with 14 bases in between. The CDR3 is made up of 14 amino acids. Germline V gene data show CDR1 as MNHEY and CDR2 as SMNVEV (reference sequence). CDR3 region: CASSLAAGRNGYTF. For the CDR3, the DNA is TGTGCCAGCAGTTTGGCGGCAGGGAGGAATGGCTACACCTTC.

V usage is TRBV5-4 and J usage is TRBJ2-1; TRBD2 matches 8 bases. CDR1 and CDR2 from the germline V gene are SGHNT and YYREEE (reference sequence). Losses at the gene ends were 1 base for V and 7 bases for J; bases not matched to a gene: 7. This CDR3 comprises 15 residues. The chain's CDR3 is CASSLRSGSKNEQFF. The CDR3 DNA reads as TGTGCCAGCAGCTTGAGGAGCGGGAGTAAAAATGAGCAGTTCTTC. The full variable domain, in which reference TRBV5-4 and TRBJ2-1 provide the parts outside the CDR3, is ETGVTQSPTHLIKTRGQQVTLRCSSQSGHNTVSWYQQALGQGPQFIFQYYREEENGRGNFPPRFSGLQFPNYSSELNVNALELDDSALYLCASSLRSGSKNEQFFGPGTRLTVL.

The chain is built from TRBV18 and TRBJ1-1; no clear D. This CDR3 is built from 15 residues. V was clipped by 0 bases and J by 4 bases, with 12 bases between them. CDR1 and CDR2 (germline): KGHSH, LQKENI. The CDR3 here is CASSPPTVWATEAFF. The CDR3 DNA is TGTGCCAGCTCACCACCAACTGTGTGGGCCACTGAAGCTTTCTTT.

This rearrangement joins TRBV11-2 to TRBJ1-4, with 7 bases that match TRBD1. With 4 bases clipped from V and 8 bases from J, the junction kept 13 bases outside the gene matches. The germline V gene has CDR1 SGHAT and CDR2 FQNNGV. The CDR3 consists of 16 residues. The CDR3 DNA follows: TGTGCCAGCAGCTCGCCTGAGACAGGGAGTAGGGAAAAACTGTTTTTT. Its protein product is CASSSPETGSREKLFF.

This clone was observed a few times. The rearrangement joins TRBV2 to TRBJ1-5; the D is unclear. The CDR3 contains 12 residues. Germline values: CDR1 SNHLY, CDR2 FYNNEI. The V and J ends lost 3 bases and 7 bases respectively, with 7 bases between them. CDR3 nucleotide sequence: TGTGCCAGCAGTGATAGGTGGCAGCCCCAGCATTTT. Protein sequence: CASSDRWQPQHF.

The CDR3 sequence: CASGRALSSYNEQFF. The CDR3 region has the DNA TGTGCCAGCGGTCGAGCCTTAAGCTCCTACAATGAGCAGTTCTTC. The chain recombines TRBV6-5 with TRBJ2-1, with unresolved D. Germline loops: CDR1 MNHEY, CDR2 SVGAGI. V lost 8 bases to trimming and J lost 0 bases, with 14 bases between them. The length of the CDR3 is 15 residues.

The chain is built from TRBV6-6 and TRBJ1-5, with 9 bases aligning to TRBD1. The CDR3 is 16 amino acids. From germline, CDR1 is MNHNY and CDR2 SVGAGI (reference sequence). V trimming: 5 bases; J trimming: 4 bases; junction bases outside the gene matches: 9. CDR3 sequence: CASSGGGQGNNQPQHF. CDR3 coding DNA: TGTGCCAGCAGTGGTGGCGGACAGGGGAATAATCAGCCCCAGCATTTT.

This clone is labeled as medium-sized. The chain uses TRBV11-2 and TRBJ2-7; D is unresolved. The CDR3 spans 15 residues. Trimming stripped 6 bases from V and 2 bases from J, with 17 bases between. Germline V gene data show CDR1 as SGHAT and CDR2 as FQNNGV. In DNA form, the CDR3 reads TGTGCCAGCAGGTCCCTTGGCCAGCTAACCTACGAGCAGTACTTC. Protein sequence: CASRSLGQLTYEQYF.

The chain has TRBV15 and TRBJ1-5; weak D call: TRBD1 (5 bases). CDR1 and CDR2 (germline): LNHNV, YYDKDF (reference sequence). The V and J ends lost 5 bases and 0 bases respectively, with 8 bases between them. The length of the CDR3 is 14 residues. The CDR3 coding sequence is TGTGCCACCAGCGTCGGGACTAGCAATCAGCCCCAGCATTTT. This codes for CATSVGTSNQPQHF.

The V gene is TRBV5-6, the J gene TRBJ2-4, with D possibly TRBD2 on 5 matching bases. Germline V CDR1 and CDR2: SGHDT, YYEEEE. The length of the CDR3 is 12 residues. The V gene lost 0 bases and the J gene lost 8 bases, with 6 bases spanning the gap. The DNA of the CDR3 is TGTGCCAGCAGCTTGGTCGGGGACATTCAGTACTTC. As protein: CASSLVGDIQYF.

This clone was seen just once. The rearrangement links TRBV11-2 to TRBJ1-2, with 7 nucleotides matching TRBD1. Germline V gene sequence: CDR1 SGHAT, CDR2 FQNNGV. This CDR3 is built from 13 residues. V was pared by 5 bases and J by 4 bases, with 4 bases of the junction left unmatched. The CDR3: CASSTTGIYGYTF. The CDR3 DNA sequence: TGTGCCAGCAGCACGACAGGGATCTATGGCTACACCTTC.

This clone has just a few counts. In DNA, the CDR3 is TGCGCCAGCAGCCAAGTAGTAAGGACTAGCGGGAGCAGGTACGAGCAGTACTTC. Its protein product is CASSQVVRTSGSRYEQYF. The chain uses TRBV4-1 and TRBJ2-7; TRBD2 matches at 13 bases. The CDR3 has 18 residues. Germline V gene lookup returns CDR1 MGHRA and CDR2 YSYEKL. Trimming removed 1 base from V and 4 bases from J; junction bases left unmatched: 10.

This clone was seen many times. This chain connects TRBV6-1 to TRBJ2-7; D is uncertain. This CDR3 region has 13 residues. The V end lost 3 bases, the J end lost 2 bases, and 8 bases lay between the germline ends. The germline V gene has CDR1 MNHNS and CDR2 SASEGT. This CDR3 is CASSDRAPYEQYF. CDR3 in DNA: TGTGCCAGCAGTGATAGGGCCCCCTACGAGCAGTACTTC.

This chain connects TRBV28 to TRBJ2-7, with D possibly being TRBD1 (5 bases). The CDR3 is 12 residues long. Trimming removed 3 bases at V and 4 bases at J, with 7 bases between. CDR1 and CDR2 (germline): MDHEN, SYDVKM. CDR3 in amino acids: CASSFRDYEQYF. The CDR3 bases are TGTGCCAGCAGTTTCAGGGATTACGAGCAGTACTTC.

The genes are TRBV6-1 and TRBJ2-7; 7 nucleotides match TRBD1. Unmatched junction bases numbered 7, after V lost 11 bases and J lost 0 bases. The CDR3 spans 13 residues. CDR1 and CDR2 from the germline V gene are MNHNS and SASEGT. Here the CDR3 DNA reads TGTGCCGTACAACAGGGGACCTCCTACGAGCAGTACTTC. This encodes CAVQQGTSYEQYF.

The chain recombines TRBV6-5 with TRBJ1-1, with D unclear. The CDR3 is 15 residues long. V was cut by 7 bases and J by 5 bases, with 20 bases left in between. CDR1 MNHEY and CDR2 SVGAGI come from the germline V gene. In nucleotides, the CDR3 is TGTGCCAGCAAAGTTACATCCGTGGCGGGGACTGAAGCTTTCTTT. It is translated as CASKVTSVAGTEAFF.

V and J are TRBV6-5 and TRBJ1-1, with a tentative D call TRBD1 (5 bases). V was cut by 0 bases and J by 4 bases, with 9 bases left in between. CDR3 length equals 14 residues. Germline values: CDR1 MNHEY, CDR2 SVGAGI. The CDR3 coding sequence is TGTGCCAGCAGTTACTCTGGGGCTGTCACTGAAGCTTTCTTT. It yields the protein CASSYSGAVTEAFF.